This is a list of T cell receptor beta chains from one sample in a study of beta chain features in type 1 diabetes. Data came from immunoSEQ multiplex PCR; TCRdb stores just in-frame clones and leaves some out. Counted here are hundreds of thousands of clones, 15% to 19% occurring once; the ten biggest clones make up about 0.087%. Sequencing input: naive CD4+ T cells from blood. The receptors originated from a man between 18 and 35 years old in good health. Each CDR3 is given with its conserved first and last residue. A D gene is named only where the DNA matches it firmly. Size is stated for part of the rows, as once, few or many counts, or as a class when the clone is expanded.

D gene	clone size	V gene	J gene	CDR3 protein	CDR3 DNA
NA	few	TRBV20-1	TRBJ2-1	CSARDWAEQFF	TGCAGTGCTAGAGATTGGGCTGAGCAGTTCTTC
NA	NA	TRBV6-5	TRBJ2-2	CASSLILRGPGELFF	TGTGCCAGCAGCCTCATACTAAGGGGCCCCGGGGAGCTGTTTTTT
NA	NA	TRBV5-1	TRBJ2-2	CASSPTGNTGELFF	TGCGCCAGCAGCCCGACAGGGAACACCGGGGAGCTGTTTTTT
NA	NA	TRBV12-5	TRBJ2-2	CASGPGRGHTGELFF	TGTGCTAGTGGCCCCGGGCGGGGGCACACCGGGGAGCTGTTTTTT
NA	NA	TRBV7-3	TRBJ2-1	CASSLRFGEQFF	TGTGCCAGCAGCTTAAGGTTTGGGGAGCAGTTCTTC
TRBD1	few	TRBV28	TRBJ2-4	CASSPGQGARYF	TGTGCCAGCAGTCCCGGACAGGGGGCACGGTACTTC
NA	NA	TRBV29-1	TRBJ2-2	CSGAQRAGELFF	TGCAGCGGTGCTCAGCGAGCCGGGGAGCTGTTTTTT
TRBD1	few	TRBV25-1	TRBJ1-2	CASSEGGQGAIGYTF	TGTGCCAGCAGTGAAGGGGGACAGGGGGCAATCGGCTACACCTTC
NA	NA	TRBV7-2	TRBJ1-3	CASSRSLASSGNTIYF	TGTGCCAGCAGCAGAAGCTTGGCCAGCTCTGGAAACACCATATATTTT
TRBD1	NA	TRBV6-4	TRBJ2-2	CASSGQGANTGELFF	TGTGCCAGCAGTGGACAGGGGGCGAACACCGGGGAGCTGTTTTTT
NA	NA	TRBV7-9	TRBJ2-7	CASSLPGLGSYEQYF	TGTGCCAGCAGCTTACCAGGGCTGGGCTCCTACGAGCAGTACTTC
TRBD1	NA	TRBV5-1	TRBJ1-1	CASSLGQGLSTEAFF	TGCGCCAGCAGCTTGGGACAGGGTTTGAGCACTGAAGCTTTCTTT
NA	NA	TRBV30	TRBJ1-1	CAWSAHPGGTEAFF	TGTGCCTGGAGTGCACATCCCGGGGGGACTGAAGCTTTCTTT
NA	few	TRBV18	TRBJ2-1	CASSPETNNEQFF	TGTGCCAGCTCACCTGAGACAAACAATGAGCAGTTCTTC
TRBD2	NA	TRBV5-1	TRBJ2-3	CASSSGWTSGARGSDTQYF	TGCGCCAGCAGCTCAGGTTGGACTAGCGGGGCCCGGGGCAGCGATACGCAGTATTTT
NA	NA	TRBV7-9	TRBJ2-7	CASSLGGDSSYEQYF	TGTGCCAGCAGCTTAGGGGGGGACAGCTCCTACGAGCAGTACTTC
NA	NA	TRBV6-1	TRBJ2-3	CASTVATDTQYF	TGTGCCAGCACGGTCGCCACAGATACGCAGTATTTT
NA	few	TRBV5-1	TRBJ2-1	CASSSKNSIVAEQFF	TGCGCCAGCAGCTCAAAGAATTCAATAGTGGCCGAGCAGTTCTTC
NA	few	TRBV6-1	TRBJ2-2	CASSERAVELFF	TGTGCCAGCAGTGAACGGGCGGTGGAGCTGTTTTTT
TRBD1	NA	TRBV18	TRBJ1-2	CASSGGQVRYGYTF	TGTGCCAGCTCAGGCGGACAGGTCCGCTATGGCTACACCTTC
NA	NA	TRBV6-5	TRBJ2-2	CASSYARSGTGELFF	TGTGCCAGCAGCTACGCGAGGTCGGGCACCGGGGAGCTGTTTTTT
TRBD1	NA	TRBV10-3	TRBJ2-2	CAISGQGANTGELFF	TGTGCCATCAGTGGGCAGGGGGCTAACACCGGGGAGCTGTTTTTT
NA	few	TRBV28	TRBJ2-5	CASGLLQGRETQYF	TGTGCCAGCGGACTACTACAGGGGAGAGAGACCCAGTACTTC
NA	few	TRBV10-3	TRBJ2-5	CAISASPRETQYF	TGTGCCATCAGTGCCAGCCCCAGAGAGACCCAGTACTTC
NA	NA	TRBV5-1	TRBJ2-7	CASSLPMPRGEQYF	TGCGCCAGCAGCTTGCCCATGCCTCGCGGCGAGCAGTACTTC
TRBD2	few	TRBV10-3	TRBJ2-2	CALLAGNTGELFF	TGTGCCCTACTAGCGGGCAACACCGGGGAGCTGTTTTTT
TRBD1	NA	TRBV7-3	TRBJ2-3	CASSLTGVGRGRSDTQYF	TGTGCCAGCAGCTTAACGGGAGTGGGCAGGGGGCGCTCAGATACGCAGTATTTT
NA	few	TRBV7-2	TRBJ2-1	CASIPAGSRHQFF	TGTGCCAGCATCCCTGCTGGATCACGCCACCAGTTCTTC
NA	NA	TRBV7-9	TRBJ1-1	CASSSLAKGNTEAFF	TGTGCCAGCAGCTCCCTCGCAAAGGGGAACACTGAAGCTTTCTTT
NA	NA	TRBV4-1	TRBJ1-5	CASSQEGRGHNQPQHF	TGCGCCAGCAGCCAAGAGGGCAGGGGCCACAATCAGCCCCAGCATTTT
NA	NA	TRBV2	TRBJ2-7	CASSEIGYEQYF	TGTGCCAGCAGTGAAATTGGCTACGAGCAGTACTTC
TRBD2	NA	TRBV27	TRBJ2-3	CASSAQRGANTDTQYF	TGTGCCAGCAGTGCCCAGCGGGGGGCAAACACAGATACGCAGTATTTT
NA	few	TRBV29-1	TRBJ2-3	CSVVEGSTDTQYF	TGCAGCGTTGTTGAGGGGAGCACAGATACGCAGTATTTT
TRBD2	NA	TRBV29-1	TRBJ2-3	CSVEDRKAGVPDTQYF	TGCAGCGTTGAAGACAGGAAAGCGGGAGTTCCAGATACGCAGTATTTT
TRBD2	NA	TRBV5-4	TRBJ2-3	CASSLSRGGRGTQYF	TGTGCCAGCAGCTTGTCGCGGGGGGGCCGTGGTACGCAGTATTTT
NA	NA	TRBV6-1	TRBJ1-1	CASRDSLRMNTEAFF	TGTGCCAGCAGGGACAGCCTGAGAATGAACACTGAAGCTTTCTTT
TRBD1	few	TRBV27	TRBJ2-1	CASSRTGAYYNEQFF	TGTGCCAGCAGTCGGACAGGGGCATACTACAATGAGCAGTTCTTC
TRBD1	few	TRBV5-4	TRBJ1-1	CASSRGQGNTEAFF	TGTGCCAGCAGCCGGGGACAGGGAAACACTGAAGCTTTCTTT
NA	NA	TRBV28	TRBJ2-1	CASSSVRGEQFF	TGTGCCAGCAGCTCCGTGAGGGGAGAGCAGTTCTTC
NA	few	TRBV11-1	TRBJ2-5	CASSFNRSGRGTQYF	TGTGCCAGCAGCTTCAACAGGTCGGGAAGGGGGACCCAGTACTTC
TRBD2	few	TRBV7-2	TRBJ2-3	CASSPRGSRADTQYF	TGTGCCAGCAGTCCGCGCGGGAGCAGGGCAGATACGCAGTATTTT
NA	NA	TRBV11-2	TRBJ1-5	CASSLDGGWQPQHF	TGTGCCAGCAGCTTAGACGGGGGTTGGCAGCCCCAGCATTTT